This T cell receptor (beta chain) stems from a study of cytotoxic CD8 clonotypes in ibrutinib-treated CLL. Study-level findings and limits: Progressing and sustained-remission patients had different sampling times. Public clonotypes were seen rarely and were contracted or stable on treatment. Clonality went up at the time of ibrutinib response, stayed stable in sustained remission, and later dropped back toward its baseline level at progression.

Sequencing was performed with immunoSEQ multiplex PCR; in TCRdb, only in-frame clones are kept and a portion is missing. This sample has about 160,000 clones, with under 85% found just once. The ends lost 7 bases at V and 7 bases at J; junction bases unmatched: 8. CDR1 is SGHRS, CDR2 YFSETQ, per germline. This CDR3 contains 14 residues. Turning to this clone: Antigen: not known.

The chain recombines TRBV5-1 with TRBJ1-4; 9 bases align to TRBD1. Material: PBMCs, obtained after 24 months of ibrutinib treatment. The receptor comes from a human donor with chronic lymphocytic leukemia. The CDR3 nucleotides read TGCGCCAGCCGCACAGGGGGCCAAGGTGAAAAACTGTTTTTT. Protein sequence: CASRTGGQGEKLFF.